Sequencing of this TCR beta chain was carried out in a study of blood T cell repertoires in COVID-19. Data came from immunoSEQ multiplex PCR; TCRdb stores just in-frame clones and leaves some out. This table has approximately 44,000 clones, 65% to 85% appearing once. V lost 3 bases and J lost 2, with 14 bases in between. This CDR3 contains 15 residues. CDR1 is SGHTA, CDR2 FQGNSA, per germline. The rearrangement links TRBV7-2 to TRBJ2-7; tentative D call: TRBD2 (6 bases). The source material was peripheral blood. This clonotype was sampled from a human donor in a cohort sampled during active COVID-19. CDR3 region: CASSFRSSGPYEQYF. The CDR3 nucleotides read TGTGCCAGCAGCTTTCGTAGTAGCGGCCCCTACGAGCAGTACTTC.